These 9 T cell receptor beta chains were all obtained from the same sample, sequenced in a study of shared clonotypes between healthy human individuals. The table came from immunoSEQ multiplex PCR; TCRdb's copy has only in-frame clones and leaves some out. The sample records a few million clones, over 90% being singletons. The sequenced material came from naive CD4+ T cells from PBMCs. Subset of the sample: CD45RA+ positively selected. The receptors originated from a man aged 18-30 years in good health. Some clones in this sample may be carry-over from other donors' samples.

The V call is TRBV28, the J call TRBJ2-1; TRBD2 matches at 14 bases. Germline CDR1 reads MDHEN; CDR2 reads SYDVKM. The CDR3 covers 18 residues. Trimming at V came to 3 bases and at J to 5 bases, leaving 9 bases not matched to a gene. The CDR3 spells CASSFSRGTSGGDNEQFF. DNA of the CDR3: TGTGCCAGCAGTTTCTCTCGAGGGACTAGCGGGGGAGACAATGAGCAGTTCTTC.

The rearrangement links TRBV2 to TRBJ1-6; D is possibly TRBD1 (5 bases). The V gene's germline CDR1 is SNHLY and CDR2 FYNNEI. Trimming stripped 7 bases from V and 9 bases from J, with 10 bases between. CDR3 length: 12 amino acids. The DNA for the CDR3 is TGTGCCAGCACGCGGGGGGGTTCACCCCTCCACTTT. Amino acids: CASTRGGSPLHF.

The gene calls are TRBV6-5 and TRBJ2-7; unclear D gene. The CDR3 is 15 residues long. The V and J ends lost 0 bases and 1 base respectively, with 10 bases between them. Per the germline V gene, CDR1 is MNHEY and CDR2 is SVGAGI. The chain's CDR3 is CASSYSGDGSYEQYF. The CDR3 DNA sequence: TGTGCCAGCAGTTACTCTGGCGACGGATCCTACGAGCAGTACTTC.

V gene TRBV5-1 combines with J gene TRBJ1-1; TRBD1 might be the D (5 bases). The CDR3 length is 16 residues. CDR1 and CDR2 (germline): SGHRS, YFSETQ. V was shortened by 0 bases and J by 4 bases, with 16 bases between the two germline ends. In nucleotides, the CDR3 is TGCGCCAGCAGCTTGGCTTCAGGGTGGGTTGGCACTGAAGCTTTCTTT. This codes for CASSLASGWVGTEAFF. The variable domain in full, with the rest retrieved from reference TRBV5-1 and TRBJ1-1, is KAGVTQTPRYLIKTRGQQVTLSCSPISGHRSVSWYQQTPGQGLQFLFEYFSETQRNKGNFPGRFSGRQFSNSRSEMNVSTLELGDSALYLCASSLASGWVGTEAFFGQGTRLTVV.

This clone was seen just once. The genes are TRBV5-1 and TRBJ1-2; D gene uncertain. Germline-derived CDR1 and CDR2 are SGHRS and YFSETQ. The CDR3 is made up of 17 amino acids. With 0 bases removed from V and 4 bases from J, the gap between germline ends came to 19 bases. CDR3: CASSLAVRRDVGYGYTF. The CDR3 DNA sequence: TGCGCCAGCAGCTTGGCAGTCAGACGGGATGTCGGCTATGGCTACACCTTC.

V and J are TRBV5-1 and TRBJ1-2; D might be TRBD1 (5 bases). The germline V and J ends were trimmed by 5 bases and 4 bases, with 18 bases remaining between them. The CDR3 length is 15 residues. In germline, CDR1 is SGHRS, CDR2 YFSETQ. CDR3: CASSQVPPGGYGYTF. The CDR3 DNA follows: TGCGCCAGCAGTCAGGTGCCCCCGGGGGGCTATGGCTACACCTTC.

The rearrangement links TRBV2 to TRBJ2-7; 7 bases are shared with TRBD2. The CDR3 extends over 10 amino acids. The ends lost 11 bases at V and 2 bases at J; junction bases unmatched: 0. Germline CDR1 reads SNHLY; CDR2 reads FYNNEI. For the CDR3, the DNA is TGTGCCGGGGGGGCCTACGAGCAGTACTTC. The encoded protein is CAGGAYEQYF.

The chain links TRBV6-1 to TRBJ2-2; the D gene is possibly TRBD2 (5 bases). V lost 5 bases to trimming and J lost 5 bases, with 9 bases between them. The CDR3 has 13 residues. Germline V gene data show CDR1 as MNHNS and CDR2 as SASEGT. The DNA for the CDR3 is TGTGCCAGCAGTCAACGGGGTACCGGGGAGCTGTTTTTT. The encoded protein is CASSQRGTGELFF.

The chain is built from TRBV6-5 and TRBJ2-1; D assignment may be TRBD1 or TRBD2 (6 bases each). Per germline, CDR1 MNHEY and CDR2 SVGAGI. Trimming cost V 2 bases and J 7 bases, with 15 bases left between them. This CDR3 comprises 15 residues. For the CDR3, the DNA is TGTGCCAGCAGTTACATCGGGCTAGGGGGGAATGAGCAGTTCTTC. This codes for CASSYIGLGGNEQFF.